This T cell receptor (beta chain) is drawn from a study of blood T cells in healthy people across ages (dated by TCRdb to the mid-2010s). With respect to the entire study: In model experiments, template switching captured about one uniquely barcoded TCR beta cDNA molecule for every two T cells. Using deep sequencing normalized with unique cDNA molecular identifiers, the study measured how TCR beta repertoire diversity changes with age. The donors were split into four age groups: young (average about 16 years), middle-aged (39), aged (more than 55) and long-lived (under 90). Two additional independent replicas of 1 million unique cDNA reads from the same blood draw were analyzed for two donors (one aged 18 to 29 and one aged 80 or older).

Donors were around 37 systemically healthy Caucasian individuals from Russia aged roughly 6 to 90 years. Each donor gave about 10 milliliters of peripheral blood, drawn into EDTA-treated Vacutainer tubes. Ficoll-Paque density-gradient centrifugation was used to isolate PBMCs, with at least 7 million per sample. Total RNA was extracted from PBMCs with Trizol reagent, with at least 6 micrograms obtained per sample. For every donor, an aliquot of PBMCs went through flow cytometry to measure the percentages of naive CD45RAhigh/CD27high T cells. Receptor libraries were prepared by 5' RACE. The sequencer was an Illumina HiSeq 2500. A second PCR of about 7 to 12 cycles was run with a J-beta primer mix and a sample-barcoded 5' primer. A template-switch 5' adaptor carrying 12 random nucleotides introduced a unique molecular identifier onto each TCR beta cDNA molecule. Each sample yielded at least 2.5 million CDR3-containing paired-end reads. All of the RNA was converted into first-strand cDNA using the Mint cDNA synthesis kit, with a TRBC-specific oligonucleotide serving as the primer. All cDNA was treated with uracil-DNA glycosylase and then went through a first 18-cycle PCR with the universal primers M1SS and BC2_uni_R. The authors processed their data as follows. For normalization, 1 million high-quality reads, each with a distinct molecular identifier, were randomly selected from each sample. Instead of being binned into consensus sequences, reads that shared molecular identifiers were thrown out. CDR3 identification, clonotype clustering and error correction used MiTCR with a Q25 quality threshold and the strictest error-elimination algorithm. A nonparametric unseen species model using Euler transformation provided a lower-bound estimate of total TCR beta diversity. TCRdb cleaned the public reads at Q25 with fastp, built clones with MiXCR and kept in-frame beta chains. Each entry merges the rows of one CDR3 protein and shows their most common DNA and genes. The V and J calls follow TCRdb's processing rather than the paper's. This sample has about 510,000 distinct CDR3 sequences in its table, and roughly a quarter of those were observed once. The biggest ten clones account for approximately 3.3% of the sample.

What the work shows at the level of the full study, not this receptor alone: A strong correlation was found between observed TCR beta diversity and the percentage of naive T cells measured by flow cytometry. Observed TCR beta diversity per million T cells fell roughly linearly with age, and a significant reduction was already apparent by age around 40. Bulk unsorted PBMC profiling prevented conclusive comparison of naive and antigen-experienced compartments. Donor CMV infection status was unknown, potentially confounding age-related changes in expanded clonotypes. Compared with the aged group, the long-lived group had more naive CD4+ T cells, fewer expanded clones and increased TCR diversity, suggesting age selection. Estimates of total diversity based on one million sequenced T cells were regarded as lower bounds and as underestimates.

The CDR3 sequence holds 13 residues, the cysteine and phenylalanine included. Kept here is only the CDR3 DNA, which spans 39 bases and is read in frame from base 1. V is clipped by 5 bases and J by 5 bases, and the sequence between their germline boundaries is 15 bases long. CDR1 and CDR2 are read off the germline V gene (reference sequence) as DFQATT and SNEGSKA. Comments on this clonotype: Its antigen specificity is not known. No much larger clone is present one base from it, and per-base qualities are unavailable.

These records were also assigned to another study, of T cells of mothers and their children. The second paper states: Nine systemically healthy Caucasian individuals served as donors, namely three mothers together with their six children. cDNA synthesis consumed the entire amount of extracted RNA, loaded at 1.5 ug RNA in each 15 ul reaction. In the second PCR, sample barcodes and 2-4 random nucleotides were introduced via the M1S primer. Over 8 million TCR beta CDR3 reads came from each mother, compared with around 3 million reads from each child. Thymic selection similarly shapes TCR recombination output in related and unrelated pairs, with minor effect from inherited differences. Normalized repertoire overlap was always found to be slightly, but never significantly, higher in related mother-child pairs than in unrelated mother-child pairs. With a sensitivity of about 100 clones per million clonotypes, no persistent microchimeric T cell clones were detected. To look for features that set related mother-child pairs apart from unrelated individuals, the researchers ran deep NGS to compare the TCR beta repertoires of mothers and children. On average, the children were roughly 12 +/- 4 years old, while the mothers were approximately 41 +/- 4 years old. After adapter ligation was performed with NEBNext reagents, the libraries were sequenced on an Illumina HiSeq 2000 with 100+100 nt paired-end reads. To prevent cross-contamination, the mother and child libraries were prepared one month apart and sequenced in separate runs. For each donor, between roughly 450,000 and 2,100,000 distinct TCR beta clonotypes were identified. Naive TCR beta clonotypes were estimated from low-frequency clonotypes matched to each donor's FACS-determined naive share, without sorting.

This sequence uses TRBV20-1 and TRBJ2-5; TRBD2 is a possible D gene, resting on 6 matching bases. This receptor was taken from a boy aged 2-15 years in good health. Sequenced: blood. The nucleotides are TGCAGTGCTGCTACCGGGACTTCGGAGACCCAGTACTTC. The encoded protein is CSAATGTSETQYF.